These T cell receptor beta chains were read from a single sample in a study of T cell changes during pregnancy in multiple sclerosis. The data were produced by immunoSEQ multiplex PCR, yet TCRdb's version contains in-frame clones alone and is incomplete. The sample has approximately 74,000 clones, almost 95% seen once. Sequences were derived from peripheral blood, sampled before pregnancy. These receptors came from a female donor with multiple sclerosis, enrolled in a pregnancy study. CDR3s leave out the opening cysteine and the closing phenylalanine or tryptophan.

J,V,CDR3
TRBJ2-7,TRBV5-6,ASSLGAYEQY
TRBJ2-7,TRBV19,ASSIRTSGRGQEQY
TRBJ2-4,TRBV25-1,ASSEYLVERGKNIQY
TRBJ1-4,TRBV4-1,ASSQGQGKEISEKLF
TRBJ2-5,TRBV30,AWGTGGYETQY
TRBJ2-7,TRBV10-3,AIGQPREQY
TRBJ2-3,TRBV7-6,ASSLWGGSGDTQY
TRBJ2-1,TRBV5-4,ACTGTSAPNEQF
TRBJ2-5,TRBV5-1,ASSLSGTSDETQY
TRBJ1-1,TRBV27,ASTSGLPNTEAF
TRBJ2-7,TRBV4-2,ASSQDRLASPFYEQY
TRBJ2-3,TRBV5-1,ASRQREFRDTQY
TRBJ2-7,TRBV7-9,ASSYVGVYEQY
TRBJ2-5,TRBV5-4,ASSLAQNRDRGLETQY
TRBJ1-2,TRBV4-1,ASSQEGAGLAYGYT